Listed below are T cell receptor beta chains from one sample, sequenced in a study of blood T cell repertoires in COVID-19. Assay: immunoSEQ multiplex PCR; the TCRdb copy retains only in-frame clones and omits some. The sample lists about 180,000 clones, 80% to 90% occurring once. Input material: peripheral blood. These receptors originate from a human donor with active or convalescent COVID-19. The donor label of this sample is uncertain. The CDR3 runs from the conserved cysteine through the conserved F or W. D genes are given only for firm matches. Some rows have no size entry. The others give once, few or many, or a class for an expanded clone.

d_call	v_call	clone_size	j_call	cdr3_nt	cdr3_aa
.	TRBV18	.	TRBJ1-4	TGTGCCAGCTCACCACAGGGGCCAATGATTAATGAAAAACTGTTTTTT	CASSPQGPMINEKLFF
TRBD2	TRBV28	.	TRBJ2-1	TGTGCCAGCAGTTTAGGGGGAGGGAGGGCAATCAGTGAGCAGTTCTTC	CASSLGGGRAISEQFF
TRBD1	TRBV4-2	.	TRBJ1-3	TGTGCCAGCAGCCAAGTTGGGGACAGGGGGACTGACTCTGGAAACACCATATATTTT	CASSQVGDRGTDSGNTIYF
.	TRBV18	.	TRBJ2-5	TGTGCCAGCTCACCACCGCGGCAGTTCCAAGAGACCCAGTACTTC	CASSPPRQFQETQYF
.	TRBV29-1	.	TRBJ2-7	TGCAGCGTACGTCAGGGTCCCTACGAGCAGTACTTC	CSVRQGPYEQYF
TRBD2	TRBV3-1/TRBV3-2	few	TRBJ2-3	TGTGCCAGCAGCCAAGCTCCAAGCGGGGGAGGCACAGATACGCAGTATTTT	CASSQAPSGGGTDTQYF
.	TRBV19	.	TRBJ2-7	TGTGCCAGTAGCACCCGACAGTTCTACGAGCAGTACTTC	CASSTRQFYEQYF
.	TRBV9	.	TRBJ1-3	TGTGCCAGCAGCGTAGGGGCGCCGGGAAACACCATATATTTT	CASSVGAPGNTIYF
TRBD1	TRBV30	once	TRBJ1-1	TGTGCCTGGAGAATACAGGGGAATACTGAAGCTTTCTTT	CAWRIQGNTEAFF
.	TRBV19	.	TRBJ1-5	TGTGCCAGTCAAGAGGGGGATAGCAATCAGCCCCAGCATTTT	CASQEGDSNQPQHF
TRBD1	TRBV19	.	TRBJ2-3	TGTGCCAGTAGTACCGTGTACAACCGGGACAGTCGCACAGATACGCAGTATTTT	CASSTVYNRDSRTDTQYF
.	TRBV25-1	.	TRBJ2-1	TGTGCCAGCAGCCACGGAGGCAATGAGCAGTTCTTC	CASSHGGNEQFF
.	TRBV2	once	TRBJ1-5	TGTGCCAGCAGTGAAGGGGGCGGCAATCAGCCCCAGCATTTT	CASSEGGGNQPQHF
.	TRBV19	once	TRBJ2-1	TGTGCCAGTAGTTCTCCTCGAGGGATGTCCTACAATGAGCAGTTCTTC	CASSSPRGMSYNEQFF
.	TRBV6-5	.	TRBJ2-1	TGTGCCAGCAGCAGGGGCGCCTATGGGGATGAGCAGTTCTTC	CASSRGAYGDEQFF
.	TRBV2	once	TRBJ2-3	TGTGCCAGCAGTTCACTTGGCACAGATACGCAGTATTTT	CASSSLGTDTQYF
.	TRBV6-5	.	TRBJ2-7	TGTGCCAGCAGTAGCGGGCGGGTTTTCTACGAGCAGTACTTC	CASSSGRVFYEQYF
TRBD1	TRBV28	.	TRBJ2-5	TGTGCCAGCAGTTCACTGGGACAGGGAGGGCAAGAGACCCAGTACTTC	CASSSLGQGGQETQYF
.	TRBV7-9	.	TRBJ1-6	TGTGCCAGCAGCCCAACGGGGGTAACGGGGTTATCCCTCCACTTT	CASSPTGVTGLSLHF
TRBD1	TRBV19	.	TRBJ2-5	TGTGCCAGTAGCAGACAGGGGACACAAGAGACCCAGTACTTC	CASSRQGTQETQYF
TRBD1	TRBV5-1	.	TRBJ2-2	TGCGCCAGCAGCTTGGATTGGACAGGCGGGGAGCTGTTTTTT	CASSLDWTGGELFF
TRBD1	TRBV11-2	.	TRBJ1-6	TGTGCCAGCAGCTCGGGACAGGGTAATTCACCCCTCCACTTT	CASSSGQGNSPLHF
TRBD1	TRBV2	once	TRBJ2-1	TGTGCCAGCAGTGAAAGGACAGGTTCCTACAATGAGCAGTTCTTC	CASSERTGSYNEQFF
TRBD2	TRBV4-1	few	TRBJ2-7	TGCGCCAGCAGCCAAGATAGAAGCGGGGGGGTGGTGCACTACGAGCAGTACTTC	CASSQDRSGGVVHYEQYF
TRBD1	TRBV7-9	.	TRBJ1-6	TGTGCCAGCAGCTCGACAGGGAGGAATTCACCCCTCCACTTT	CASSSTGRNSPLHF
TRBD2	TRBV7-2	.	TRBJ2-3	TGTGCCAGCAGCTCTAGAGGATGGGACTACACAGATACGCAGTATTTT	CASSSRGWDYTDTQYF
.	TRBV28	.	TRBJ1-2	TGTGCCAGCAGTAAGACGGGGGTTGAAGGCTACACCTTC	CASSKTGVEGYTF
TRBD2	TRBV5-4	once	TRBJ2-7	TGTGCCAGCACCCCTAGCGGGAGGTACGGCGAGCAGTACTTC	CASTPSGRYGEQYF
.	TRBV1	.	TRBJ2-1	TGCACCAGCAGCCCCCCTTGCAAAGCGGGAGGCTCGGACAATGAGCAGTTCTTC	CTSSPPCKAGGSDNEQFF
.	TRBV7-2	.	TRBJ1-3	TGTGCCAGCAGCTTGGCAGGGATCTCTGGAAACACCATATATTTT	CASSLAGISGNTIYF
TRBD2	TRBV7-6	.	TRBJ2-1	TGTGCCAGCAGCTCGGGGACTAGCGGGAGGGCCGGAGGTGGCGAGCAGTTCTTC	CASSSGTSGRAGGGEQFF
TRBD2	TRBV7-9	.	TRBJ2-1	TGTGCCAGCAGCTTAGTAGGGGGGACTAGCGGGGTCTTC	CASSLVGGTSGVF
TRBD1	TRBV7-9	.	TRBJ2-7	TGTGCCAGCAGCCCGACAGGGTCCCTCCTATCCGAGCAGTACTTC	CASSPTGSLLSEQYF
TRBD2	TRBV3-1/TRBV3-2	.	TRBJ2-3	TGTGCCAGCAGTACGACTAGCGGGATAGTAGATACGCAGTATTTT	CASSTTSGIVDTQYF
TRBD2	TRBV6-5	once	TRBJ2-3	TGTGCCAGCAGGGGACTAGCGGGCACAGATACGCAGTATTTT	CASRGLAGTDTQYF
TRBD1	TRBV9	.	TRBJ2-2	TGTGCCAGCAGCGTAGGGTGGCAGGGGGCGACCGGGGAGCTGTTTTTT	CASSVGWQGATGELFF
TRBD1	TRBV9	.	TRBJ1-6	TGTGCCAGCAGCGGCAGGGGGCATGGATCACCCCTCCACTTT	CASSGRGHGSPLHF
TRBD2	TRBV5-6	.	TRBJ2-1	TGTGCCAGCAGCTTGGCCCCTTGGTCTAGCGGGGGGGCTAGCAATGAGCAGTTCTTC	CASSLAPWSSGGASNEQFF
TRBD1	TRBV5-3	.	TRBJ2-7	TGTGCCAGAAGCGGACAGGGGGATACCTACGAGCAGTACTTC	CARSGQGDTYEQYF
TRBD2	TRBV6-6	.	TRBJ2-7	TGTGCCAGCAGGGATAGCGGGAGGGCCCTCGAGCAGTACTTC	CASRDSGRALEQYF
.	TRBV5-1	.	TRBJ2-7	TGCGCCAGCAGCGCCTTAGCGAGCGGGCCTCCTTACGAGCAGTACTTC	CASSALASGPPYEQYF
.	TRBV10-3	few	TRBJ1-2	TGTGCGATCTCGCTTGGGGAAGGGGAATATGGCTACACCTTC	CAISLGEGEYGYTF
TRBD1	TRBV19	once	TRBJ1-2	TGTGCCAGTAGTGAGCGACAGGGAAAAAGGGTCTCCTATGGCTACACCTTC	CASSERQGKRVSYGYTF
TRBD2	TRBV5-1	.	TRBJ2-3	TGCGCCAGCAGCTCGAGACTAGCGGGAGGGACAGATACGCAGTATTTT	CASSSRLAGGTDTQYF
TRBD2	TRBV18	once	TRBJ2-7	TGTGCCAGCTCACCAACGGGGGGCTCCTACGAGCAGTACTTC	CASSPTGGSYEQYF
TRBD1	TRBV28	.	TRBJ1-2	TGTGCCAGCAGTTTATTGGTCGGACAGGGGGCTTCTGGCTACACCTTC	CASSLLVGQGASGYTF
.	TRBV6-5	.	TRBJ2-5	TGTGCCAGCAGGCCCCGGACAGTAGGGCAAGAGACCCAGTACTTC	CASRPRTVGQETQYF
.	TRBV18	few	TRBJ1-2	TGTGCCAGCTCACCAAACTTGGAGGGCTACACCTTC	CASSPNLEGYTF
TRBD1	TRBV11-3	.	TRBJ1-3	TGTGCCAGCAGCTTAACCGGGACAGGGGGAAACACCATATATTTT	CASSLTGTGGNTIYF
.	TRBV7-9	few	TRBJ2-1	TGTGCCAGCAGCTTAGCCTCCGTCGGGGTCAATGAGCAGTTCTTC	CASSLASVGVNEQFF
TRBD1	TRBV5-1	.	TRBJ1-4	TGCGCCAGCAGCTTGAGGACAGGGGAGGGCGAAAAACTGTTTTTT	CASSLRTGEGEKLFF
TRBD2	TRBV18	.	TRBJ2-3	TGTGCCAGTTTCACGTCGGCGGGGGCAGATACGCAGTATTTT	CASFTSAGADTQYF